Listed below are T cell receptor beta chains from one sample, sequenced in a study of PD-L1 blockade in urothelial cancer. TCRdb keeps only in-frame clones here, not all; method: immunoSEQ multiplex PCR. The repertoire includes tens of thousands of clones, around 91% of them detected once, and about 1.7% sits in the top ten. This material consisted of PBMCs, taken around atezolizumab (anti-PD-L1) treatment. These receptors originate from a man in his sixties with urothelial cancer. Each CDR3 is given with its conserved first and last residue. Fields, in order: CDR3 length, D gene, clone size, V gene, J gene, CDR3 protein, CDR3 DNA. D genes are given only for firm matches. Size is stated for part of the rows, as once, few or many counts, or as a class when the clone is expanded.

17	TRBD2	once	TRBV2	TRBJ2-5	CASSQLGGLAGAGTQYF	TGTGCCAGCAGCCAGTTGGGGGGACTAGCGGGGGCCGGGACCCAGTACTTC
15	.	.	TRBV25-1	TRBJ2-1	CASSEGLARDNEQFF	TGTGCCAGCAGTGAAGGGCTAGCGAGAGACAATGAGCAGTTCTTC
14	.	.	TRBV18	TRBJ1-4	CASSPQGGGEKLFF	TGTGCCAGCTCACCACAGGGAGGCGGAGAAAAACTGTTTTTT
14	.	.	TRBV28	TRBJ2-7	CASLPQDSPSEQYF	TGTGCCAGCCTTCCCCAGGACTCCCCGTCCGAGCAGTACTTC
14	.	.	TRBV9	TRBJ2-3	CASSVVTATDTQYF	TGTGCCAGCAGCGTAGTCACTGCCACAGATACGCAGTATTTT
14	.	.	TRBV30	TRBJ2-2	CAWSVKAGTGELFF	TGTGCCTGGAGTGTAAAGGCAGGCACCGGGGAGCTGTTTTTT
13	.	.	TRBV7-2	TRBJ2-5	CASSSPRETKGYF	TGTGCCAGCAGCTCCCCCCGGGAGACCAAGGGGTACTTC
13	.	.	TRBV2	TRBJ1-1	CASSDRGRTEAFF	TGTGCCAGCAGTGACAGGGGACGTACTGAAGCTTTCTTT
15	.	.	TRBV18	TRBJ2-7	CASSPQGMGSYEQYF	TGTGCCAGCTCACCCCAGGGGATGGGTTCCTACGAGCAGTACTTC
13	.	.	TRBV21-1	TRBJ2-7	CASSKDGHYEQYF	TGTGCCAGCAGCAAAGACGGTCACTACGAGCAGTACTTC
17	TRBD2	.	TRBV28	TRBJ2-2	CASSLTGLAGNTGELFF	TGTGCCAGCAGTTTGACGGGACTAGCGGGAAACACCGGGGAGCTGTTTTTT